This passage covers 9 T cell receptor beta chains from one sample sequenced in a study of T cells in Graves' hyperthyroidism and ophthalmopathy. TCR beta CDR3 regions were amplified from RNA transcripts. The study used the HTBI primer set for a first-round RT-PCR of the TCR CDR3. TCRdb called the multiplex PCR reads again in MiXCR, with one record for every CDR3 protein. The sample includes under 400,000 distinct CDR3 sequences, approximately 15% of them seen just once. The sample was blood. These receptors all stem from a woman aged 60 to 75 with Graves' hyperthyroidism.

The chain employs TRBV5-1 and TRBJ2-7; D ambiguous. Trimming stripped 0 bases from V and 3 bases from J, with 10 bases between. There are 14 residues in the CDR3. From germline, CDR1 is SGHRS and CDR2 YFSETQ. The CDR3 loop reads CASSLVSESYEQYF. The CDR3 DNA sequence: TGCGCCAGCAGCTTGGTGTCGGAAAGCTACGAGCAGTACTTC.

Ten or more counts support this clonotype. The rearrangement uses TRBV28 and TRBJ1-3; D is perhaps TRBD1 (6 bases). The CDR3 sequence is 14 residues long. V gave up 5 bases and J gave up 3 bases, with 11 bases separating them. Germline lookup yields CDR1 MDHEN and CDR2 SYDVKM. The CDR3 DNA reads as TGTGCCAGCAGTCCTCGGGGGCTTGGAAACACCATATATTTT. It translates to CASSPRGLGNTIYF. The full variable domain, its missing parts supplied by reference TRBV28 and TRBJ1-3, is DVKVTQSSRYLVKRTGEKVFLECVQDMDHENMFWYRQDPGLGLRLIYFSYDVKMKEKGDIPEGYSVSREKKERFSLILESASTNQTSMYLCASSPRGLGNTIYFGEGSWLTVV.

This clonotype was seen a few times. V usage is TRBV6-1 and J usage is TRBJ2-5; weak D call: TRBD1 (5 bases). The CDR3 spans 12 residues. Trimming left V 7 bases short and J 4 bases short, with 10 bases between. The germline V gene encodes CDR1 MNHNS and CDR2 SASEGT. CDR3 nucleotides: TGTGCCAGCAAGGGCAGGGCAGAGACCCAGTACTTC. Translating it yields CASKGRAETQYF.

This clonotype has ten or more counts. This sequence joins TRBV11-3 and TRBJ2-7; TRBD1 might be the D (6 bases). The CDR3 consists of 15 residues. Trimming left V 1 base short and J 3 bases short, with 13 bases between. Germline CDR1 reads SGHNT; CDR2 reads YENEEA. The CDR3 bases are TGTGCCAGCAGCTTAGCCCCGGGACAAGACTACGAGCAGTACTTC. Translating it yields CASSLAPGQDYEQYF. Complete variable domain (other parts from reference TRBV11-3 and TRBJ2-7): EAGVVQSPRYKIIEKKQPVAFWCNPISGHNTLYWYLQNLGQGPELLIRYENEEAVDDSQLPKDRFSAERLKGVDSTLKIQPAELGDSAVYLCASSLAPGQDYEQYFGPGTRLTVT.

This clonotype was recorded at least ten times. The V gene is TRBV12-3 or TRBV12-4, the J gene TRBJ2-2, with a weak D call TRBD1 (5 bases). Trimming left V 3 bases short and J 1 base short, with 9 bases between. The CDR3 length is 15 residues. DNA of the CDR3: TGTGCCAGCAGTTTTGGGCAGGGGAACACCGGGGAGCTGTTTTTT. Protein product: CASSFGQGNTGELFF.

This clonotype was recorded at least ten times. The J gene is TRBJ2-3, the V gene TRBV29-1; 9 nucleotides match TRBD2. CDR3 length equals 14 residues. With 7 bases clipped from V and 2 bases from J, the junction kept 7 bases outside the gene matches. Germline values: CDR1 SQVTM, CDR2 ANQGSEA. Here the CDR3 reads CSAGLARFTDTQYF. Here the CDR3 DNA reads TGCAGCGCCGGACTAGCGCGTTTCACAGATACGCAGTATTTT.

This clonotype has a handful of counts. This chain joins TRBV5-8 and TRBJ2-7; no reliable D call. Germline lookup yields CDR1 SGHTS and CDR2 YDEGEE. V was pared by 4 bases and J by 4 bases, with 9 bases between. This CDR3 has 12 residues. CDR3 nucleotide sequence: TGTGCCAGCAGCCGCCTCCGGTACGAGCAGTACTTC. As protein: CASSRLRYEQYF.

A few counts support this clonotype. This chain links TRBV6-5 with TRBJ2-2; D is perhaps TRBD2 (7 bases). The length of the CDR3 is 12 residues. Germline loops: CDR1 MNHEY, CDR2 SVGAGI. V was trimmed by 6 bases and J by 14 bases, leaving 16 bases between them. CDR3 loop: CASSLGGGRLFF. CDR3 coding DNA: TGTGCCAGCAGCTTAGGGGGGGGACGACTGTTTTTT.

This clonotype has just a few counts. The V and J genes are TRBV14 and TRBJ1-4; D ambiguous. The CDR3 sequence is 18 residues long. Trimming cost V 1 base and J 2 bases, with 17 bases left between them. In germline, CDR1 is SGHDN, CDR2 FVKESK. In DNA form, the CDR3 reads TGTGCCAGCAGCCAAGTCGCCGGGTGGGAAGTGACTAATGAAAAACTGTTTTTT. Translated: CASSQVAGWEVTNEKLFF.